The 18 T cell receptor beta chains below come from one sample, sequenced in a study of blood T cell repertoires in COVID-19. Sequencing was performed with immunoSEQ multiplex PCR; in TCRdb, only in-frame clones are kept and a portion is missing. The table records 180,000 or so clones, around 82% of them present only once. The specimen sequenced was peripheral blood. Receptors were obtained from a human donor with acute or convalescent COVID-19. The donor label of this sample is uncertain.

The count of this clone is one. The V call is TRBV30, the J call TRBJ2-1; TRBD1 aligns across 8 bases. The V gene's germline CDR1 is GTSNPN and CDR2 SVGIG (reference sequence). Germline trimming cut 2 bases from V and 10 bases from J; bases unmatched to any gene: 4. CDR3 length: 12 residues. CDR3 in amino acids: CAWSIGTGEQFF. The DNA for the CDR3 is TGTGCCTGGAGTATTGGGACAGGAGAGCAGTTCTTC.

The chain combines TRBV5-6 with TRBJ1-5; possibly TRBD1 for D (5 bases). The CDR3 spans 15 residues. V was clipped by 3 bases and J by 5 bases, with 15 bases between them. Looked up from germline, CDR1 is SGHDT and CDR2 is YYEEEE. CDR3 nucleotide sequence: TGTGCCAGCAGCTCCTTCGGAGGGGATGATCAGCCCCAGCATTTT. This sequence encodes CASSSFGGDDQPQHF.

The V and J genes are TRBV30 and TRBJ1-3; no definite D call. This CDR3 region has 14 residues. Germline CDR1 is GTSNPN and CDR2 is SVGIG (reference sequence). Trimming removed 1 base at V and 0 bases at J, with 7 bases between. CDR3 amino acids: CAWSGKSSGNTIYF. The DNA for the CDR3 is TGTGCCTGGAGTGGAAAGAGCTCTGGAAACACCATATATTTT.

This clone has a single count. The J gene is TRBJ1-2, the V gene TRBV19; 12 bases align to TRBD1. CDR3 length: 15 residues. Germline V gene lookup returns CDR1 LNHDA and CDR2 SQIVND (reference sequence). J lost 8 bases, V lost 8 bases, and 12 bases had no gene match. CDR3 nucleotide sequence: TGTGCCAGTGGATCCGGGACAGGGGGCGCGAGGGGCTACACCTTC. Translated: CASGSGTGGARGYTF.

The chain joins TRBV28 to TRBJ2-7; 7 nucleotides agree with TRBD1. The ends lost 8 bases at V and 3 bases at J; junction bases unmatched: 10. This CDR3 region has 14 residues. The germline V gene encodes CDR1 MDHEN and CDR2 SYDVKM. The CDR3 protein is CASLRDSLGYEQYF. CDR3 nucleotide sequence: TGTGCCAGCCTCCGGGACAGCCTGGGCTACGAGCAGTACTTC.

The V call is TRBV6-5, the J call TRBJ1-6; no firm D call. V was trimmed by 6 bases and J by 11 bases, leaving 14 bases between them. This CDR3 is built from 13 residues. Germline CDR1 and CDR2: MNHEY and SVGAGI. The CDR3 nucleotides are TGTGCCAGCAGCCTTACCCGGGATCCACCCCTCCACTTT. This translates into CASSLTRDPPLHF.

As DNA, the CDR3 is TGTGCCAGCAGCTTAGTAGCGGGGGGAGAGACCCAGTACTTC. It yields the protein CASSLVAGGETQYF. The V call is TRBV7-2, the J call TRBJ2-5; 10 bases line up with TRBD2. The CDR3 loop spans 14 amino acids. Germline V gene data show CDR1 as SGHTA and CDR2 as FQGNSA. With 1 base clipped from V and 4 bases from J, the junction kept 0 bases outside the gene matches.

The chain is built from TRBV30 and TRBJ2-5; 8 bases line up with TRBD2. The V segment lost 3 bases and the J segment 0 bases; nucleotides outside the gene matches: 3. The germline V gene has CDR1 GTSNPN and CDR2 SVGIG (reference sequence). The CDR3 covers 14 residues. The CDR3 loop reads CAWRIAGHQETQYF. CDR3 nucleotides: TGTGCCTGGAGGATAGCGGGACACCAAGAGACCCAGTACTTC.

This clone was recorded a few times. This chain joins TRBV12-2 and TRBJ1-5. TRBV12-2 represents a pseudogene. CDR3 size: 20 residues. The CDR3 region has the DNA TGTGCAAGTCGCTTAGCGGTCCCCTTCCGGGAGCTTTATAGCAATCAGCCCCAGCATTTT. This translates into CASRLAVPFRELYSNQPQHF.

V gene TRBV28 combines with J gene TRBJ1-5; D is unresolved. Between the trimmed V and J ends, which lost 3 bases and 0 bases, there was a span of 12 bases. CDR1 is MDHEN, CDR2 SYDVKM, per germline. This CDR3 is built from 16 residues. The CDR3 coding sequence is TGTGCCAGCAGTTTGAGGGCAGGCCTTAGCAATCAGCCCCAGCATTTT. Protein product: CASSLRAGLSNQPQHF.

This chain connects TRBV7-2 to TRBJ2-1, with 10 bases matching TRBD2. Germline CDR1 reads SGHTA; CDR2 reads FQGNSA. The CDR3 extends over 15 amino acids. Trimming took 2 bases from V and 7 from J; bases not matched to a gene: 5. The CDR3 region is CASSLISGGANEQFF. CDR3 sequence (DNA): TGTGCCAGCAGCTTAATAAGCGGGGGGGCAAATGAGCAGTTCTTC.

The chain couples TRBV11-2 to TRBJ1-1; D may be TRBD1 (6 bases). The CDR3 is made up of 14 amino acids. In germline, CDR1 is SGHAT, CDR2 FQNNGV. V was cut by 3 bases and J by 0 bases, with 8 bases left in between. CDR3 nucleotide sequence: TGTGCCAGCAGCTTGACAGGCATGAACACTGAAGCTTTCTTT. Residues: CASSLTGMNTEAFF.

This chain links TRBV6-6 with TRBJ1-2, with 7 bases aligning to TRBD1. Per the germline V gene, CDR1 is MNHNY and CDR2 is SVGAGI (reference sequence). V trimming: 5 bases; J trimming: 2 bases; junction bases outside the gene matches: 14. CDR3 length equals 17 residues. The CDR3 region is CASSRSVLMTGNYGYTF. CDR3 DNA sequence: TGTGCCAGCAGTCGTTCGGTTCTTATGACAGGGAACTATGGCTACACCTTC.

V gene TRBV7-9 combines with J gene TRBJ1-3; D remains unclear. The CDR3 totals 13 residues. The germline V gene encodes CDR1 SEHNR and CDR2 FQNEAQ (reference sequence). V was pared by 5 bases and J by 6 bases, with 11 bases between. The CDR3 nucleotides read TGTGCCAGCAGCGAAGGAGGAGCAAACACCATATATTTT. Translation: CASSEGGANTIYF. The full variable domain, completed using reference TRBV7-9 and TRBJ1-3, is DTGVSQNPRHKITKRGQNVTFRCDPISEHNRLYWYRQTLGQGPEFLTYFQNEAQLEKSRLLSDRFSAERPKGSFSTLEIQRTEQGDSAMYLCASSEGGANTIYFGEGSWLTVV.

The CDR3 nucleotides read TGCGCCAGCAGCTCGCCCGAGCGGGGCACAGATACGCAGTATTTT. Translated: CASSSPERGTDTQYF. The rearrangement links TRBV5-1 to TRBJ2-3; D is possibly TRBD2 (6 bases). The germline V and J ends were trimmed by 3 bases and 1 base, with 12 bases remaining between them. Germline-derived CDR1 and CDR2 are SGHRS and YFSETQ. CDR3 size: 15 residues.

The rearrangement joins TRBV5-1 to TRBJ2-1; 8 bases fit TRBD2. The germline gives CDR1 SGHRS, CDR2 YFSETQ. With V trimmed by 4 bases and J by 7 bases, 19 bases remained unmatched. This CDR3 contains 18 residues. The DNA for the CDR3 is TGCGCCAGCAGCCTACGCGGACTCTCCTCCGGGACTAGTAATGAGCAGTTCTTC. Protein: CASSLRGLSSGTSNEQFF.

CDR3 sequence reads: CASSVRDFYNEQFF. CDR3 bases: TGTGCCAGCAGCGTCCGGGACTTTTACAATGAGCAGTTCTTC. The rearrangement links TRBV9 to TRBJ2-1, with a possible D match to TRBD2 (6 bases). Germline V CDR1 and CDR2: SGDLS, YYNGEE. This CDR3 has 14 residues. V was clipped by 2 bases and J by 4 bases, with 10 bases between them.

V is TRBV4-1 and J is TRBJ2-1, with 11 bases aligning to TRBD2. J gave up 1 base and V 2 bases, and 4 bases lay outside the gene matches. Germline V gene data show CDR1 as MGHRA and CDR2 as YSYEKL. This CDR3 is 17 amino acids long. CDR3 DNA sequence: TGCGCCAGCAGCCAAATAGCGGGGGGGCGGTCCTACAATGAGCAGTTCTTC. Protein: CASSQIAGGRSYNEQFF.